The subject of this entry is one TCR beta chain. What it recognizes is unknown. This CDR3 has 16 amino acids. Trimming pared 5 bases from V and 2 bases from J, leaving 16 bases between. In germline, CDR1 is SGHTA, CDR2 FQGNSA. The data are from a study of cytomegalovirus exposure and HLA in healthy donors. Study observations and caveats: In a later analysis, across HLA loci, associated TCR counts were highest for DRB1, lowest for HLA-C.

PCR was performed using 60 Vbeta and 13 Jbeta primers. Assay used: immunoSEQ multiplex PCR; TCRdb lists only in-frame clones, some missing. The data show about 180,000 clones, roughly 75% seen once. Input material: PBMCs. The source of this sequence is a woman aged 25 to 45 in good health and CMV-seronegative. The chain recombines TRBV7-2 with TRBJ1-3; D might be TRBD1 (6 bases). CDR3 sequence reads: CASSPAGRTAGNTIYF. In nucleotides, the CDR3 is TGTGCCAGCAGCCCTGCAGGCCGGACAGCTGGAAACACCATATATTTT.